This entry describes one T cell receptor (beta chain). This entry comes from a study of T cell responses to AZD1222 COVID-19 vaccine. TCRdb's copy holds only in-frame clones and misses some; the assay was immunoSEQ multiplex PCR. The sample lists 100,000 to 120,000 clones; roughly 90% were seen once. Germline CDR1 reads SGHTA; CDR2 reads FQGNSA. The CDR3 runs 14 residues. Trimming took off 1 base at V and 7 bases at J, with 10 bases between the two ends. This TCR was recovered from an adult who received the AZD1222 COVID-19 vaccine. The material was peripheral blood, obtained 28 days after the second AZD1222 dose. The gene calls are TRBV7-2 and TRBJ2-2; D is perhaps TRBD2 (6 bases). CDR3 residues: CASSLVGGGGELFF. Here the CDR3 DNA reads TGTGCCAGCAGCTTAGTGGGGGGTGGCGGGGAGCTGTTTTTT.